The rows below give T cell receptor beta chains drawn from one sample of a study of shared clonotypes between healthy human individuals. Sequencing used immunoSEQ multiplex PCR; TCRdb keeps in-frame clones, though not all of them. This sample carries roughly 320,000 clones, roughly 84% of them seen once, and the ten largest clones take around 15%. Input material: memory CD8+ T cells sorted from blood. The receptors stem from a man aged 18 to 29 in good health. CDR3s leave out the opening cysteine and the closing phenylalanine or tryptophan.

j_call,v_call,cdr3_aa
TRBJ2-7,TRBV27,ASSLEGYEQY
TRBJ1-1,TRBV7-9,ASSLMMQKNTEAF
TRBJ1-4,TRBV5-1,ASSLTPNEKLF
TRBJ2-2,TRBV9,ASSVQKISGRTGELF
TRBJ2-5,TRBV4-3,ASSQGPGQGAGETQY
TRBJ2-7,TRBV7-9,ASSRTGDYEQY
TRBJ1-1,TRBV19,ASSIVGGTEAF
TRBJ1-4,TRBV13,ASSFRQKDEKLF
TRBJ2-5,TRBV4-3,ASSRGTGDQETQY
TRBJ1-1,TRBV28,ASSSLQGGWTEAF
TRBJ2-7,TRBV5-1,ASRGVRGSYEQY
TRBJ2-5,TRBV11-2,ASSLDWDSETQY
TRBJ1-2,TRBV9,ASSGGGYT
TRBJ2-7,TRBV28,ASSHPLVGADSYEQY
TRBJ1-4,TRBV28,ASTLTGFANEKLF
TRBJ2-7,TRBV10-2,ATLLLKTGSYEQY
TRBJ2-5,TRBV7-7,ASSSGTRMQQETQY
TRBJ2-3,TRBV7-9,ASSSDRGTLADTQY
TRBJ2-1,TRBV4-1,ASSRVLESGGQWKQF
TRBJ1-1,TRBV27,ASSWGQQSTEAF
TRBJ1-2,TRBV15,ATGEDRGPGGYT
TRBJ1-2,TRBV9,ASSSLDRILNYGYT
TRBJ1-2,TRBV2,ASSERDKPFRYGYT
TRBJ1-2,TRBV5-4,ASSFGGGGDGYT
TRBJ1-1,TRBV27,ASSTGSTEAF
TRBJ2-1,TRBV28,ASSPGLAGVEINEQF
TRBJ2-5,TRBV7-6,ASSLPRQGRETQY
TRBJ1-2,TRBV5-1,ASSPPQGGGYT
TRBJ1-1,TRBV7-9,ASSNPGHLNTEAF
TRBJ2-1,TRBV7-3,ASSSSRVPRSEQF
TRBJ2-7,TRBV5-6,ASSLAGLAGESYEQY
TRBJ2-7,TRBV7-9,ASSLGETLSYEQY
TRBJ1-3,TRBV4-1,ASSQGRGTGPQY
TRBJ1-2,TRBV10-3,ASSDGQGPAQGYT
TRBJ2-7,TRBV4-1,ASSQDEGSNSYEQY
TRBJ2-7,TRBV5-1,ASSSGQGRYEQY
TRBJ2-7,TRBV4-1,ASSEQGEQY
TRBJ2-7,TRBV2,ASSEGQGLSYEQY
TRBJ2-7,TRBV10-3,AISEGPGWTYEQY